The rows below give T cell receptor beta chains drawn from one sample of a study of OX40 agonist ivuxolimab in advanced cancers. Some clones are missing from TCRdb's copy, which holds only in-frame ones; the method was immunoSEQ multiplex PCR. The sample consists of around 67,000 clones, roughly 80% of them appearing once. Sequenced here: CD4+ or CD8+ T cells sorted from blood, sampled in a trial of the OX40 agonist ivuxolimab. These receptors were obtained from an adult with an advanced solid tumor such as melanoma, head and neck, liver or kidney cancer. Both conserved end residues are part of each CDR3. D genes are given only for firm matches. Not all rows give a size; the values are once, few, many and, for expanded clones, a class.

CDR3 protein: CASSLGGGRDGYTF
CDR3 DNA: TGCGCCAGCAGCTTGGGAGGGGGCAGGGATGGCTACACCTTC
clone size: -
J gene: TRBJ1-2
V gene: TRBV5-1
D gene: TRBD1

CDR3 protein: CARSLGGTEPATNEKLFF
CDR3 DNA: TGTGCCAGAAGTCTTGGTGGGACCGAGCCCGCAACTAATGAAAAACTGTTTTTT
clone size: -
J gene: TRBJ1-4
V gene: TRBV5-3
D gene: -

CDR3 protein: CASSYVENTEAFF
CDR3 DNA: TGTGCCAGCAGTTATGTAGAAAACACTGAAGCTTTCTTT
clone size: -
J gene: TRBJ1-1
V gene: TRBV6-6
D gene: -

CDR3 protein: CASSPSGDEQYF
CDR3 DNA: TGTGCCAGCTCACCGTCGGGGGACGAGCAGTACTTC
clone size: -
J gene: TRBJ2-7
V gene: TRBV18
D gene: -

CDR3 protein: CAWSDQGGNTQYF
CDR3 DNA: TGTGCCTGGAGTGATCAGGGAGGGAATACGCAGTATTTT
clone size: -
J gene: TRBJ2-3
V gene: TRBV30
D gene: TRBD2

CDR3 protein: CASIRLGHSGETQYF
CDR3 DNA: TGTGCCAGCATCCGTCTCGGACACTCGGGGGAGACCCAGTACTTC
clone size: -
J gene: TRBJ2-5
V gene: TRBV2
D gene: -

CDR3 protein: CAWSPTGGREKLFF
CDR3 DNA: TGTGCCTGGAGCCCGACAGGGGGCCGCGAAAAACTGTTTTTT
clone size: -
J gene: TRBJ1-4
V gene: TRBV30
D gene: TRBD1

CDR3 protein: CASSQEYRGLYNEQFF
CDR3 DNA: TGTGCCAGCAGCCAAGAGTACCGGGGGCTCTACAATGAGCAGTTCTTC
clone size: few
J gene: TRBJ2-1
V gene: TRBV4-2
D gene: -

CDR3 protein: CASSPASGGHGYTF
CDR3 DNA: TGTGCCAGCTCACCAGCCTCAGGGGGGCATGGCTACACCTTC
clone size: -
J gene: TRBJ1-2
V gene: TRBV18
D gene: TRBD1

CDR3 protein: CASSPAGSLSYEQYF
CDR3 DNA: TGTGCCAGCAGCCCTGCGGGGTCTCTCTCCTACGAGCAGTACTTC
clone size: -
J gene: TRBJ2-7
V gene: TRBV5-4
D gene: -

CDR3 protein: CAWRGDIHEQYF
CDR3 DNA: TGTGCCTGGAGAGGGGACATACACGAGCAGTACTTC
clone size: -
J gene: TRBJ2-7
V gene: TRBV30
D gene: -

CDR3 protein: CASSPPGLASGELFF
CDR3 DNA: TGTGCCAGCAGCCCCCCGGGACTAGCGTCCGGGGAGCTGTTTTTT
clone size: -
J gene: TRBJ2-2
V gene: TRBV7-2
D gene: TRBD2

CDR3 protein: CASRTRGLNYGYTF
CDR3 DNA: TGTGCCAGCCGTACAAGGGGTTTGAACTATGGCTACACCTTC
clone size: -
J gene: TRBJ1-2
V gene: TRBV5-6
D gene: -

CDR3 protein: CASSPEVYGYTF
CDR3 DNA: TGTGCCAGCAGCCCGGAAGTCTATGGCTACACCTTC
clone size: once
J gene: TRBJ1-2
V gene: TRBV28
D gene: -

CDR3 protein: CASSSSGGESYNEQFF
CDR3 DNA: TGTGCCAGTAGTTCAAGCGGGGGGGAATCCTACAATGAGCAGTTCTTC
clone size: -
J gene: TRBJ2-1
V gene: TRBV19
D gene: TRBD2

CDR3 protein: CASSWGGGPNEQFF
CDR3 DNA: TGTGCCAGTAGTTGGGGCGGGGGGCCCAATGAGCAGTTCTTC
clone size: -
J gene: TRBJ2-1
V gene: TRBV19
D gene: TRBD2

CDR3 protein: CASSSRRGSYEQYF
CDR3 DNA: TGTGCCAGCAGTAGCAGGAGGGGCTCCTACGAGCAGTACTTC
clone size: -
J gene: TRBJ2-7
V gene: TRBV6-1
D gene: -

CDR3 protein: CASSLVVGNEQYF
CDR3 DNA: TGTGCCAGCAGCTTGGTTGTAGGGAACGAGCAGTACTTC
clone size: -
J gene: TRBJ2-7
V gene: TRBV5-6
D gene: -

CDR3 protein: CAWSASYGYTF
CDR3 DNA: TGTGCCTGGAGTGCGTCCTATGGCTACACCTTC
clone size: -
J gene: TRBJ1-2
V gene: TRBV30
D gene: -

CDR3 protein: CASRQGARGTGELFF
CDR3 DNA: TGCGCCAGCAGACAGGGGGCGCGCGGCACCGGGGAGCTGTTTTTT
clone size: few
J gene: TRBJ2-2
V gene: TRBV10-2
D gene: TRBD1

CDR3 protein: CASSLGTEYEQYF
CDR3 DNA: TGTGCCAGCAGCTTGGGAACAGAATACGAGCAGTACTTC
clone size: -
J gene: TRBJ2-7
V gene: TRBV5-6
D gene: -

CDR3 protein: CASSVDRAARNEKLFF
CDR3 DNA: TGTGCCAGCAGCGTCGACAGGGCCGCCCGTAATGAAAAACTGTTTTTT
clone size: -
J gene: TRBJ1-4
V gene: TRBV2
D gene: TRBD1

CDR3 protein: CASSLVGKNTEAFF
CDR3 DNA: TGCGCCAGCAGCTTGGTAGGAAAGAACACTGAAGCTTTCTTT
clone size: once
J gene: TRBJ1-1
V gene: TRBV5-1
D gene: -

CDR3 protein: CASSITTVGQPQHF
CDR3 DNA: TGTGCCAGTAGTATAACGACAGTAGGTCAGCCCCAGCATTTT
clone size: -
J gene: TRBJ1-5
V gene: TRBV19
D gene: -

CDR3 protein: CASSLGGSGEDTQYF
CDR3 DNA: TGTGCCAGCAGCTTAGGAGGTAGCGGGGAAGATACGCAGTATTTT
clone size: -
J gene: TRBJ2-3
V gene: TRBV11-3
D gene: TRBD2

CDR3 protein: CASRLGSKAHEQYF
CDR3 DNA: TGTGCAAGTCGCTTAGGGTCGAAGGCCCACGAGCAGTACTTC
clone size: -
J gene: TRBJ2-7
V gene: TRBV12-2
D gene: -

CDR3 protein: CASSILAGGTDTQYF
CDR3 DNA: TGTGCCAGTAGTATTTTAGCGGGGGGCACAGATACGCAGTATTTT
clone size: -
J gene: TRBJ2-3
V gene: TRBV19
D gene: TRBD2

CDR3 protein: CASSSTGDTKREKLFF
CDR3 DNA: TGCGCCAGCAGTTCCACAGGCGACACCAAGCGGGAAAAACTGTTTTTT
clone size: -
J gene: TRBJ1-4
V gene: TRBV5-1
D gene: -

CDR3 protein: CASSLGGFTDTQYF
CDR3 DNA: TGCGCCAGCAGCTTGGGGGGGTTCACAGATACGCAGTATTTT
clone size: few
J gene: TRBJ2-3
V gene: TRBV5-1
D gene: -

CDR3 protein: CAKTGRLNQPQHF
CDR3 DNA: TGTGCCAAAACGGGACGGCTCAATCAGCCCCAGCATTTT
clone size: -
J gene: TRBJ1-5
V gene: TRBV19
D gene: -

CDR3 protein: CASRKQGRYGYTF
CDR3 DNA: TGTGCCAGCAGAAAACAGGGGCGCTATGGCTACACCTTC
clone size: once
J gene: TRBJ1-2
V gene: TRBV6-1
D gene: TRBD1

CDR3 protein: CASSWDSKETQYF
CDR3 DNA: TGTGCCAGCAGCTGGGACAGTAAAGAGACCCAGTACTTC
clone size: -
J gene: TRBJ2-5
V gene: TRBV5-4
D gene: TRBD1

CDR3 protein: CASSFGRDNEQFF
CDR3 DNA: TGTGCTAGCAGCTTTGGCAGGGACAATGAGCAGTTCTTC
clone size: -
J gene: TRBJ2-1
V gene: TRBV7-7
D gene: -

CDR3 protein: CASRLGNPYNEQFF
CDR3 DNA: TGTGCCAGTAGATTAGGGAACCCCTACAATGAGCAGTTCTTC
clone size: -
J gene: TRBJ2-1
V gene: TRBV19
D gene: -

CDR3 protein: CASSEAGARETQYF
CDR3 DNA: TGCGCCAGCAGTGAGGCAGGGGCAAGGGAGACCCAGTACTTC
clone size: -
J gene: TRBJ2-5
V gene: TRBV10-1
D gene: -

CDR3 protein: CASSPIPGTGKSNSPLHF
CDR3 DNA: TGTGCCAGCAGCCCAATTCCCGGGACAGGGAAGTCTAATTCACCCCTCCACTTT
clone size: -
J gene: TRBJ1-6
V gene: TRBV7-9
D gene: TRBD1

CDR3 protein: CASTNTGETFF
CDR3 DNA: TGTGCCAGCACTAACACAGGAGAAACTTTCTTT
clone size: once
J gene: TRBJ1-1
V gene: TRBV6-5
D gene: -

CDR3 protein: CASSELTEFRLFF
CDR3 DNA: TGTGCCAGCAGTGAATTAACGGAGTTTAGACTGTTTTTT
clone size: -
J gene: TRBJ1-4
V gene: TRBV7-2
D gene: -

CDR3 protein: CSVEGNGYTF
CDR3 DNA: TGCAGCGTTGAGGGGAATGGCTACACCTTC
clone size: few
J gene: TRBJ1-2
V gene: TRBV29-1
D gene: -

CDR3 protein: CASSQGDRGRNSPLHF
CDR3 DNA: TGTGCCAGCAGCCAAGGAGACAGGGGGCGAAATTCACCCCTCCACTTT
clone size: -
J gene: TRBJ1-6
V gene: TRBV4-2
D gene: TRBD1

CDR3 protein: CASSLASQGGSGNTIYF
CDR3 DNA: TGTGCCAGCAGCTTAGCCTCTCAGGGGGGCTCTGGAAACACCATATATTTT
clone size: once
J gene: TRBJ1-3
V gene: TRBV7-2
D gene: TRBD1

CDR3 protein: CASSSADPGKTQYF
CDR3 DNA: TGTGCCAGCTCATCTGCGGACCCAGGGAAGACCCAGTACTTC
clone size: -
J gene: TRBJ2-5
V gene: TRBV18
D gene: -

CDR3 protein: CASTASRGLAGTGGTEAFF
CDR3 DNA: TGTGCCAGCACCGCTAGTAGGGGTCTTGCCGGGACAGGGGGCACTGAAGCTTTCTTT
clone size: -
J gene: TRBJ1-1
V gene: TRBV11-2
D gene: TRBD1

CDR3 protein: CASSTGTGTNTGELFF
CDR3 DNA: TGTGCCAGCTCAACCGGGACAGGCACGAACACCGGGGAGCTGTTTTTT
clone size: -
J gene: TRBJ2-2
V gene: TRBV18
D gene: TRBD1

CDR3 protein: CASSPSRGLGGELFF
CDR3 DNA: TGTGCCAGCAGCCCCAGCAGGGGGCTTGGTGGGGAGCTGTTTTTT
clone size: few
J gene: TRBJ2-2
V gene: TRBV11-2
D gene: TRBD1

CDR3 protein: CASRRQEGQPQHF
CDR3 DNA: TGTGCCAGCAGAAGACAGGAAGGCCAGCCCCAGCATTTT
clone size: once
J gene: TRBJ1-5
V gene: TRBV27
D gene: -

CDR3 protein: CASSGKTVLSGNTIYF
CDR3 DNA: TGTGCCAGCAGTGGGAAGACAGTTCTTTCTGGAAACACCATATATTTT
clone size: -
J gene: TRBJ1-3
V gene: TRBV6-1
D gene: -

CDR3 protein: CASSTSGVSTEAFF
CDR3 DNA: TGTGCCAGCAGTACTTCAGGAGTTAGCACTGAAGCTTTCTTT
clone size: once
J gene: TRBJ1-1
V gene: TRBV2
D gene: -

CDR3 protein: CASSLAETGTYGYTF
CDR3 DNA: TGCGCCAGCAGCTTGGCCGAGACAGGGACCTATGGCTACACCTTC
clone size: -
J gene: TRBJ1-2
V gene: TRBV5-1
D gene: TRBD1